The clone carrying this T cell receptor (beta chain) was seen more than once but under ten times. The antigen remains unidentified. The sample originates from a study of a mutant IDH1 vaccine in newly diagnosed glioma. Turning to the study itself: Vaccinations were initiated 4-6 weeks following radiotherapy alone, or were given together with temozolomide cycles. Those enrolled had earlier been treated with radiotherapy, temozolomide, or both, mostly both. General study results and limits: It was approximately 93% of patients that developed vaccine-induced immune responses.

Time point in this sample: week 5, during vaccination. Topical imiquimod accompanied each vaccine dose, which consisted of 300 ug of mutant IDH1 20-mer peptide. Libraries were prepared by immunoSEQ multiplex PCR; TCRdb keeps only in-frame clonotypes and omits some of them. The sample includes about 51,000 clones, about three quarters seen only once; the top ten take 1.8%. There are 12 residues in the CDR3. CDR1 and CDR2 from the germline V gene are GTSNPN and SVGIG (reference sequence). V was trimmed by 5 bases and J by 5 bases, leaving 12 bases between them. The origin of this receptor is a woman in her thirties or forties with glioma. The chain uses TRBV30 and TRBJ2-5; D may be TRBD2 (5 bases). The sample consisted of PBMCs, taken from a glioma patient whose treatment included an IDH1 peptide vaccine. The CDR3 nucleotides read TGTGCCTGGGGACGGGATAGGGAGACCCAGTACTTC. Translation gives CAWGRDRETQYF.